A single sample is the source of the 3 T cell receptor beta chains below, sequenced in a study of T-cell memory formation after mild COVID-19. TCRdb reprocessed the 5' RACE reads via MiXCR and lists one record per CDR3 protein. The sample lists 280,000 or so distinct CDR3 sequences, 8.2% occurring once. Sequencing was done on a sample of PBMCs or a T cell subset sorted from them (not recorded which). The receptors here all came from a young man who had mild COVID-19 (a few samples of this study predate the infection). Cell type and time point are not known.

This chain links TRBV18 with TRBJ2-7; 7 bases line up with TRBD2. CDR1 is KGHSH, CDR2 LQKENI, per germline. There are 11 residues in the CDR3. Unmatched junction bases numbered 1, after V lost 6 bases and J lost 5 bases. DNA of the CDR3: TGTGCCAGCTCCCGGGAGGACGAGCAGTACGTC. Residues: CASSREDEQYV.

V is TRBV7-9 and J is TRBJ2-7, with a tentative D call TRBD2 (5 bases). The V end lost 1 base, the J end lost 5 bases, and 6 bases lay between the germline ends. The CDR3 runs 12 residues. CDR1 and CDR2 from the germline V gene are SEHNR and FQNEAQ (reference sequence). The CDR3 sequence: CASSLVGDEQYV. In DNA form, the CDR3 reads TGTGCCAGCAGCTTAGTGGGAGACGAGCAGTACGTC.

V is TRBV12-3 or TRBV12-4 and J is TRBJ1-3; D is perhaps TRBD1 (5 bases). This CDR3 is built from 14 residues. Trimming took off 4 bases at V and 0 bases at J, with 7 bases between the two ends. CDR3 DNA sequence: TGTGCCAGCAGTTCAGGGAGCTCTGGAAACACCATATATTTT. It yields the protein CASSSGSSGNTIYF.